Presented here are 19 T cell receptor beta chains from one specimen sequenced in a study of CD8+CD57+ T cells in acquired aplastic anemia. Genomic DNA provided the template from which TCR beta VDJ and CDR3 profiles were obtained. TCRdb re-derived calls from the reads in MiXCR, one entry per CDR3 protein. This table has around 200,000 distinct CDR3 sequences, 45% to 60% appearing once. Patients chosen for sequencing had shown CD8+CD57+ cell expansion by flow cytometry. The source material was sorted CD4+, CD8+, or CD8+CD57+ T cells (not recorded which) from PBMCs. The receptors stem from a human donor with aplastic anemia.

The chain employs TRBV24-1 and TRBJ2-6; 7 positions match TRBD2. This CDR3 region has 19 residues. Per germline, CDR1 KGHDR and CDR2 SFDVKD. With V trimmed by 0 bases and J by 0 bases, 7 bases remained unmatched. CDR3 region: CATSDLQPSGGSGANVLTF. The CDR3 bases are TGTGCCACCAGTGATTTGCAGCCTAGCGGAGGCTCTGGGGCCAACGTCCTGACTTTC.

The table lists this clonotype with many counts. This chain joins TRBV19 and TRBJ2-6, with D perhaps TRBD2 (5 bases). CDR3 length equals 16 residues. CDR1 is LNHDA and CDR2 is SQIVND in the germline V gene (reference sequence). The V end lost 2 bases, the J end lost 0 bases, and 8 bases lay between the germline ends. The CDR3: CASSIPRGSGANVLTF. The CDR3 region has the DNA TGTGCCAGTAGTATACCCCGGGGCTCTGGGGCCAACGTCCTGACTTTC. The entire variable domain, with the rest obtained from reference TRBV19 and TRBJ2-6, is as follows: DGGITQSPKYLFRKEGQNVTLSCEQNLNHDAMYWYRQDPGQGLRLIYYSQIVNDFQKGDIAEGYSVSREKKESFPLTVTSAQKNPTAFYLCASSIPRGSGANVLTFGAGSRLTVL.

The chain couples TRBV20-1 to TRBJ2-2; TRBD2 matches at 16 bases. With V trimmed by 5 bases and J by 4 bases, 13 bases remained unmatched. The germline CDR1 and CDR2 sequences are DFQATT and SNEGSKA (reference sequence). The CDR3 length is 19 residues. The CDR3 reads CSAWGLAGGIVGGTGELFF. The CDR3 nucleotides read TGCAGTGCTTGGGGACTAGCGGGGGGGATCGTCGGTGGCACCGGGGAGCTGTTTTTT.

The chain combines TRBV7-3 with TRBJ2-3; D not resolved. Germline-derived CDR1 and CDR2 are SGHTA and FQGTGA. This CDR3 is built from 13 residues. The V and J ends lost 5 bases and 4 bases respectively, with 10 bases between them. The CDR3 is CASSVYGSDTQYF. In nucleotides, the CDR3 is TGTGCCAGCAGCGTCTACGGATCAGATACGCAGTATTTT.

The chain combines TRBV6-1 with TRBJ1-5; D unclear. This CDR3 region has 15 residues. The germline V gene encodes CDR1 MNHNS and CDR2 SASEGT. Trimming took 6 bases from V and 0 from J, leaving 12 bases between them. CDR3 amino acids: CASSSTRDSNQPQHF. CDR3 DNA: TGTGCCAGCAGCTCCACGCGGGATAGCAATCAGCCCCAGCATTTT.

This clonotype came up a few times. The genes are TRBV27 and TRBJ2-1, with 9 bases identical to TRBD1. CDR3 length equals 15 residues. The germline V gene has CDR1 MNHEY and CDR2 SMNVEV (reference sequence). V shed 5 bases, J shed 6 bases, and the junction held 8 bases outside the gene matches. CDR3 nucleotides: TGTGCCAGCAGTCCTATCGGACAGGGGCGCAATGAGCAGTTCTTC. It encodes CASSPIGQGRNEQFF.

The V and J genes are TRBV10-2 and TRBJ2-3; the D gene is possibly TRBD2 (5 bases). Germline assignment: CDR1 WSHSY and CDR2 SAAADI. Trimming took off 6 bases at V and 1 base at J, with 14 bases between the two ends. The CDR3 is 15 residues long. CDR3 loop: CASRRTVGGTDTQYF. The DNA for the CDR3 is TGCGCCAGCAGGCGAACGGTCGGGGGCACAGATACGCAGTATTTT.

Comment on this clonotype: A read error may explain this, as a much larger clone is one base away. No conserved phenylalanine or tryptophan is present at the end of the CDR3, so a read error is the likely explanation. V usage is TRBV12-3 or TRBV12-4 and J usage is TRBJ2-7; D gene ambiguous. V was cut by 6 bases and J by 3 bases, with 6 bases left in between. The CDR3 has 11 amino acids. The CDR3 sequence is CASSQFYEQYS. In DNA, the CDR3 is TGTGCCAGCAGCCAATTCTACGAGCAGTACTCC.

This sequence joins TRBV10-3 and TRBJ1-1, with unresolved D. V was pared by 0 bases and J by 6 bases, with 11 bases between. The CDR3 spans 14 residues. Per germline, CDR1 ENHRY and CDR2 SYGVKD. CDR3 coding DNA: TGTGCCATCAGTGAGTCGCCCGGGATCGCTGAAGCTTTCTTT. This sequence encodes CAISESPGIAEAFF.

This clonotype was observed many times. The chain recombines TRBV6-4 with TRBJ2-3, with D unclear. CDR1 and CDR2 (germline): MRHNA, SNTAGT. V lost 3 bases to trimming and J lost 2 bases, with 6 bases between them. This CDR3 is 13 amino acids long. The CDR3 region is CASSEGATDTQYF. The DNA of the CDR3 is TGTGCCAGCAGTGAGGGTGCCACAGATACGCAGTATTTT.

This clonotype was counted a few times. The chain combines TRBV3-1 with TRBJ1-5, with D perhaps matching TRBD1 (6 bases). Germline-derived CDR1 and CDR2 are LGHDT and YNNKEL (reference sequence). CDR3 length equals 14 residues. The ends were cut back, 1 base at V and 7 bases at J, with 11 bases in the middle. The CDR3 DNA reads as TGTGCCAGCAGCCAAGGGGGGGCTAGGCAGCCCCAGCATTTT. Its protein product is CASSQGGARQPQHF.

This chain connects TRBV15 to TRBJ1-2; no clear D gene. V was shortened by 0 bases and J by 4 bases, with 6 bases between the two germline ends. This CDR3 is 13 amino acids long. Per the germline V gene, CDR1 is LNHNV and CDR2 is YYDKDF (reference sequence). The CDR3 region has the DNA TGTGCCACCAGCAGAGAAGTCGGCTATGGCTACACCTTC. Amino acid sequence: CATSREVGYGYTF.

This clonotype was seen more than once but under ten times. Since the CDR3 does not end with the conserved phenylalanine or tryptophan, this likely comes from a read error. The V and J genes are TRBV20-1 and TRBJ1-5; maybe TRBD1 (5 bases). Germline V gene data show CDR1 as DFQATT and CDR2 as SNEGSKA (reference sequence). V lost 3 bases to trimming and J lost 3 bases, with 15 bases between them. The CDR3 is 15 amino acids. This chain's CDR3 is CSASPGQGVNQPQHL. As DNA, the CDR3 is TGCAGTGCTAGCCCCGGGCAGGGTGTCAATCAGCCCCAGCATCTT.

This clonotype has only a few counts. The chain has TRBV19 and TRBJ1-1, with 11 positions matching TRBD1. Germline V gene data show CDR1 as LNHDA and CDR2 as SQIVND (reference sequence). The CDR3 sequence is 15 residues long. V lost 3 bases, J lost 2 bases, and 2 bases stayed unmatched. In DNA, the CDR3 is TGTGCCAGTAGTATTGGGACAGGGGGTAACACTGAAGCTTTCTTT. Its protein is CASSIGTGGNTEAFF.

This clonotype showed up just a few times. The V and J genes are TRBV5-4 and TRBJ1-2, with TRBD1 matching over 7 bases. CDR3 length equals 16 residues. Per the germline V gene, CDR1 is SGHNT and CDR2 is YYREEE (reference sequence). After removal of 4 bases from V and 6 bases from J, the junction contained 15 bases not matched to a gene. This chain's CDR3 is CASSTGQQIRGDGYTF. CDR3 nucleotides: TGTGCCAGCAGCACGGGACAGCAGATTAGGGGGGATGGCTACACCTTC. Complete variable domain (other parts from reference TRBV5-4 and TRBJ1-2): ETGVTQSPTHLIKTRGQQVTLRCSSQSGHNTVSWYQQALGQGPQFIFQYYREEENGRGNFPPRFSGLQFPNYSSELNVNALELDDSALYLCASSTGQQIRGDGYTFGSGTRLTVV.

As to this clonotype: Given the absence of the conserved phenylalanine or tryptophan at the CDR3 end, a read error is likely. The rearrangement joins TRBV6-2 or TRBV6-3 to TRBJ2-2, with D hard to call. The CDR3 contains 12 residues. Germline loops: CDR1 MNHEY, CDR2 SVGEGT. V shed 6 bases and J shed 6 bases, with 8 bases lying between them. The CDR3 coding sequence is TGTGCCAGCAGATACCCGGCCGGGGAGCTGTTTTCT. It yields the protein CASRYPAGELFS.

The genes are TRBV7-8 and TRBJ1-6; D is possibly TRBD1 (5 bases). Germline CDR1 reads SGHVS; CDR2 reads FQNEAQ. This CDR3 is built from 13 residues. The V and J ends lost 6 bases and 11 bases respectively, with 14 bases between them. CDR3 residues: CASRTGTGAPLHF. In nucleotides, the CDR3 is TGTGCCAGCAGGACCGGGACCGGGGCACCCCTCCACTTT.

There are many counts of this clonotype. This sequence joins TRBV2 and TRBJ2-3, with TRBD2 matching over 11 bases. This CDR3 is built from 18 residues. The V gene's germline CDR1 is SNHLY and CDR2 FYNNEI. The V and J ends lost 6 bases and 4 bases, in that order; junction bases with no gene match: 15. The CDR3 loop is CASSPAVGPTSGADTQYF. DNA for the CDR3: TGTGCCAGCAGCCCCGCCGTGGGCCCGACTAGCGGGGCAGATACGCAGTATTTT.

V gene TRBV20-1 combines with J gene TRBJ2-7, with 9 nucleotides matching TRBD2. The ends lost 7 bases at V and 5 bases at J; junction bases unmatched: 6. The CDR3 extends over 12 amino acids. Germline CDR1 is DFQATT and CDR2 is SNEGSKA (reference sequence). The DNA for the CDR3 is TGCAGTGGGGCGGGGGGGGCCAACGAGCAGTACTTC. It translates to CSGAGGANEQYF.